This T cell receptor beta chain was identified in a study of control samples from healthy donors and cancer patients. Only a few counts were recorded for this clone. Repertoires were generated with immunoSEQ multiplex PCR, while TCRdb's copy carries only in-frame clones and drops some. The data hold about 120,000 clones, with more than 75% observed a single time. V trimming: 5 bases; J trimming: 1 base; junction bases outside the gene matches: 6. This CDR3 region has 16 residues. Per germline, CDR1 SGHTA and CDR2 FQGNSA. This chain joins TRBV7-2 and TRBJ1-4, with 8 positions matching TRBD1. The sequence derives from a man aged 55 to 70 in good health. The specimen sequenced was blood. CDR3 bases: TGTGCCAGCAGCACCGGGACAGGCGTAACTAATGAAAAACTGTTTTTT. Protein product: CASSTGTGVTNEKLFF.